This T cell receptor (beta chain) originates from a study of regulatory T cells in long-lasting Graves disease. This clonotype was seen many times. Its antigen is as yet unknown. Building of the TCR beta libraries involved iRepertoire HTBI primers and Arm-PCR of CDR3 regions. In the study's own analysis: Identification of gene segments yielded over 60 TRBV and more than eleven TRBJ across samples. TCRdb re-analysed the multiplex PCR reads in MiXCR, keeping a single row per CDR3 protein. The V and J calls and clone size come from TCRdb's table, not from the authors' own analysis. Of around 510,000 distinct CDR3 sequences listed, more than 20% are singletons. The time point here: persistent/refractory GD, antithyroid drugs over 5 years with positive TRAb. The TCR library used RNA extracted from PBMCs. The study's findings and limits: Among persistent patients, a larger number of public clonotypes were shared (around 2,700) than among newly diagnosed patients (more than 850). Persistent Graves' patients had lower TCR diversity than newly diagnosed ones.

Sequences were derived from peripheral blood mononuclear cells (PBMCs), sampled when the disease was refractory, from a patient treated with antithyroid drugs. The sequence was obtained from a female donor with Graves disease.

The CDR3 DNA follows: TGTGCCAGCAGACGACAGGGGGCCTACGAGCAGTACTTC. Translated: CASRRQGAYEQYF. This sequence joins TRBV11-2 and TRBJ2-7, with 9 bases aligning to TRBD1. V lost 6 bases and J lost 2; bases outside the gene matches: 2. Germline V gives CDR1 SGHAT, CDR2 FQNNGV. This CDR3 has 13 amino acids.